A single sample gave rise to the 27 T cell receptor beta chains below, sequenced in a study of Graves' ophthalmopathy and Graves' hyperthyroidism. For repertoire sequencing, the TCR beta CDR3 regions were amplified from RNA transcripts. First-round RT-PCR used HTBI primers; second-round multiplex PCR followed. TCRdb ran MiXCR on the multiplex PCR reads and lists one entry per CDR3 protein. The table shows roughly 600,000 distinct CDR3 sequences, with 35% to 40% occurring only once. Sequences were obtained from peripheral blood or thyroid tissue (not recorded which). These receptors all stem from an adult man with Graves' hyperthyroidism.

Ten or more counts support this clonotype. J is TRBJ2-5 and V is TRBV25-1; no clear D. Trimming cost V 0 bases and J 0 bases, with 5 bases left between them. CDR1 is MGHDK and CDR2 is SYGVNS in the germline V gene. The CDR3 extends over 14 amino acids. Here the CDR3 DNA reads TGTGCCAGCAGTGAATACCCAAACCAAGAGACCCAGTACTTC. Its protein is CASSEYPNQETQYF.

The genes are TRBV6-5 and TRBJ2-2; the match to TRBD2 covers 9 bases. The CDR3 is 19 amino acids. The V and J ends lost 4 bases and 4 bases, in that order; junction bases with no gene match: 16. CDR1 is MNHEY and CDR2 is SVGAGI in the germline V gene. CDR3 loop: CASSSAMSSSGKATGELFF. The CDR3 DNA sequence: TGTGCCAGCAGTTCCGCCATGTCCTCTAGCGGGAAGGCCACCGGGGAGCTGTTTTTT.

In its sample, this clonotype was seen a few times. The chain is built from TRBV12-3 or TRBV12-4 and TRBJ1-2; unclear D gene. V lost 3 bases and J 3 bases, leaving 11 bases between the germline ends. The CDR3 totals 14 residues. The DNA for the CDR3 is TGTGCCAGCAGTTTCATCGAGCTCGACTATGGCTACACCTTC. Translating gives CASSFIELDYGYTF.

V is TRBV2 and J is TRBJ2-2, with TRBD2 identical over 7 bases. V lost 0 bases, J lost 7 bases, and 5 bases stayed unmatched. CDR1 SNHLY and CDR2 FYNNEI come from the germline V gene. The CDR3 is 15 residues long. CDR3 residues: CASSEALGGVGELFF. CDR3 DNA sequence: TGTGCCAGCAGTGAAGCGCTTGGGGGGGTCGGGGAGCTGTTTTTT.

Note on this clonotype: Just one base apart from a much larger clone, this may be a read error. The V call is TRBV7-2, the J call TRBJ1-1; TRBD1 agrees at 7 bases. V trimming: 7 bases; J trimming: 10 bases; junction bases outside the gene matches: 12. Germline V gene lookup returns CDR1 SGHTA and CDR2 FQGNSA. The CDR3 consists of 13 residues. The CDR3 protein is CASTISDRAGAFF. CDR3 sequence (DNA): TGTGCCAGCACCATCTCCGACAGGGCTGGAGCTTTCTTT. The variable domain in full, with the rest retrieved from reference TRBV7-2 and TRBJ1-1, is GAGVSQSPSNKVTEKGKDVELRCDPISGHTALYWYRQSLGQGLEFLIYFQGNSAPDKSGLPSDRFSAERTGGSVSTLTIQRTQQEDSAVYLCASTISDRAGAFFGQGTRLTVV.

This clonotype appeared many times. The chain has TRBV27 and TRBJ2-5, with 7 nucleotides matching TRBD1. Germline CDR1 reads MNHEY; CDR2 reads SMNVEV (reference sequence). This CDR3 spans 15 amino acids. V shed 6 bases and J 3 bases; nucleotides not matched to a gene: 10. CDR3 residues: CASSRQGRGEETQYF. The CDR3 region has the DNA TGTGCCAGCAGCAGACAGGGAAGAGGGGAAGAGACCCAGTACTTC.

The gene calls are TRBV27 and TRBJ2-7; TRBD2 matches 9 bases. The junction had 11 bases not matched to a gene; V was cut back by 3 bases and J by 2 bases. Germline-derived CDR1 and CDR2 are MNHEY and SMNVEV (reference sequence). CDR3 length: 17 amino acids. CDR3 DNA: TGTGCCAGCAGTTTCTTAGGGCTAGCGGGATTGCCCTACGAGCAGTACTTC. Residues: CASSFLGLAGLPYEQYF.

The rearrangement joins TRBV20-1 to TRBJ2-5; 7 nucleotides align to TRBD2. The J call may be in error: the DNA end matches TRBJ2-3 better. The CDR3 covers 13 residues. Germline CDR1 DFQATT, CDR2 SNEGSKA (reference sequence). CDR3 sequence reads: CSSPLAGADTQYF. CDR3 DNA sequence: TGCAGTTCACCACTGGCGGGAGCAGATACGCAGTATTTT.

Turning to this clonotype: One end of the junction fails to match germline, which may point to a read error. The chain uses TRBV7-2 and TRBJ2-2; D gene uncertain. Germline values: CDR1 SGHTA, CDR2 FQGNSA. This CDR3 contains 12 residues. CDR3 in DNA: TGTGCCAACAGCTTAGTAGACGGGGAGCTGTTTTTT. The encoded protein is CANSLVDGELFF.

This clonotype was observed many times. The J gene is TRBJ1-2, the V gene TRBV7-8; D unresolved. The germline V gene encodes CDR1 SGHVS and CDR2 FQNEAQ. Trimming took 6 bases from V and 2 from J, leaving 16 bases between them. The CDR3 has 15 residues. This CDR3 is CASSLNPEDNYGYTF. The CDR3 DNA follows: TGTGCCAGCAGTCTGAACCCGGAGGACAACTATGGCTACACCTTC.

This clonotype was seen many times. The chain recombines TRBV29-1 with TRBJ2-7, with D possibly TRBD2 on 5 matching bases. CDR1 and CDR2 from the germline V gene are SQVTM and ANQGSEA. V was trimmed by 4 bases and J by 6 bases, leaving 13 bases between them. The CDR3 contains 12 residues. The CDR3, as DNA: TGCAGCGTTGCCCGGAATAGCGCCGAGCAGTACTTC. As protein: CSVARNSAEQYF.

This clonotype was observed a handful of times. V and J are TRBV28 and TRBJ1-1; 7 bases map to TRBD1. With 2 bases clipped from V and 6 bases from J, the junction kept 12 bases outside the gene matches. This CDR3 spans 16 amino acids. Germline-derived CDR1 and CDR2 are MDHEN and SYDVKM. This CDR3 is CASSLDGGGASAEAFF. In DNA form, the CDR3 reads TGTGCCAGCAGTTTAGATGGAGGGGGCGCCTCGGCTGAAGCTTTCTTT.

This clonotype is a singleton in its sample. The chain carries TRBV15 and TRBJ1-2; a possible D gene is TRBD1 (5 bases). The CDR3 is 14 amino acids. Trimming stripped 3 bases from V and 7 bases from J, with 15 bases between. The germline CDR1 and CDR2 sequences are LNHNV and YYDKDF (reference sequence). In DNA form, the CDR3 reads TGTGCCACCAGCAGCCAAAGGGGCCTGGGTGGCTACACCTTC. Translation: CATSSQRGLGGYTF.

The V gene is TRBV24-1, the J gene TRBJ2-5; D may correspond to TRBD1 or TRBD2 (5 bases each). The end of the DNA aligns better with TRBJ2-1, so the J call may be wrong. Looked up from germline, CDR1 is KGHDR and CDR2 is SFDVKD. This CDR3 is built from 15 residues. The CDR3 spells CATSGTGTQGDEQFF. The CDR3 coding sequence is TGTGCCACCAGTGGAACCGGGACCCAGGGCGATGAGCAGTTCTTC.

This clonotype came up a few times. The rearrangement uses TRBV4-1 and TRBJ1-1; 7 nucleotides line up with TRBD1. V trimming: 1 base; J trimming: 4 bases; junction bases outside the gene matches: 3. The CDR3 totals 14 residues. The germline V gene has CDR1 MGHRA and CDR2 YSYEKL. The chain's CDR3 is CASSQAGGLTEAFF. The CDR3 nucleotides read TGCGCCAGCAGCCAAGCAGGGGGACTCACTGAAGCTTTCTTT.

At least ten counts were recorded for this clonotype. The CDR3 DNA sequence: TGCGCCAGCAGGGGGGTTTACTATGGCTACACCTTC. This translates into CASRGVYYGYTF. This chain connects TRBV10-1 to TRBJ1-2; D is possibly TRBD1 (5 bases). V lost 6 bases and J 3 bases, leaving 8 bases between the germline ends. Germline lookup yields CDR1 WNHNN and CDR2 SYGVQD (reference sequence). The CDR3 is 12 residues long.

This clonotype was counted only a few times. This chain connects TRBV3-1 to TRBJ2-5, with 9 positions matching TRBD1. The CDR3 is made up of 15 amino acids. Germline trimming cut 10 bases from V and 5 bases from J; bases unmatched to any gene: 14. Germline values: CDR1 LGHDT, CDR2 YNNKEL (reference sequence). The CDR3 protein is CAIGTGQGFWETQYF. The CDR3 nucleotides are TGTGCCATCGGAACGGGACAGGGTTTTTGGGAGACCCAGTACTTC.

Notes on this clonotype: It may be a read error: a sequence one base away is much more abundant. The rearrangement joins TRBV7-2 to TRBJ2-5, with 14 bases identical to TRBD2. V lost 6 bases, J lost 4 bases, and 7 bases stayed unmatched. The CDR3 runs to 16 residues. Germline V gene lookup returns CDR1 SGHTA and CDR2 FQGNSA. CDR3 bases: TGTGCCAGCAGTCCGGGACTAGCGGGAGCGGCAGAGACCCAGTACTTC. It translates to CASSPGLAGAAETQYF.

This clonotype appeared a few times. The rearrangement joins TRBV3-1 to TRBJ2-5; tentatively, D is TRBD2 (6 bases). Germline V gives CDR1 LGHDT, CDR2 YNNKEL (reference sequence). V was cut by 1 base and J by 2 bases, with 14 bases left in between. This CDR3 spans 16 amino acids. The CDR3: CASSQGFRDSQETQYF. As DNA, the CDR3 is TGTGCCAGCAGCCAAGGCTTCCGGGACTCGCAAGAGACCCAGTACTTC.

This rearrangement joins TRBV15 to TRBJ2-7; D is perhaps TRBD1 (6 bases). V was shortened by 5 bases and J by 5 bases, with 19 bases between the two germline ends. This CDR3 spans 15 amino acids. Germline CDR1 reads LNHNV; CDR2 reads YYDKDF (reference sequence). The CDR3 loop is CATSGPGNRDNEQYF. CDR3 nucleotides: TGTGCCACCAGCGGTCCCGGGAACAGGGACAACGAGCAGTACTTC.

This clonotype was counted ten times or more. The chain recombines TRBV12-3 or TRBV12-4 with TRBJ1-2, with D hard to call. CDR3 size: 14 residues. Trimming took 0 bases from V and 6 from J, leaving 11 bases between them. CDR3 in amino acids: CASSLAGLWDGYTF. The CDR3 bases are TGTGCCAGCAGTTTAGCAGGTCTTTGGGATGGCTACACCTTC.

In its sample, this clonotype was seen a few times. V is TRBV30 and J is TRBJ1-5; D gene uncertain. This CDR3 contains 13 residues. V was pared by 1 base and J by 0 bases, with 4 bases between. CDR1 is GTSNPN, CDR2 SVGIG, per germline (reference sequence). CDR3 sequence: CAWSGSSNQPQHF. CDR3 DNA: TGTGCCTGGAGTGGGAGTAGCAATCAGCCCCAGCATTTT.

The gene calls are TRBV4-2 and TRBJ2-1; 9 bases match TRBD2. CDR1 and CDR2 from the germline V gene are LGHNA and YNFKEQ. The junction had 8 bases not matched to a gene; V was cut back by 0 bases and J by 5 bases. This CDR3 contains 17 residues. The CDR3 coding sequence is TGTGCCAGCAGCCAAGAGGCTAGCGGGATACCGAACAATGAGCAGTTCTTC. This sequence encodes CASSQEASGIPNNEQFF.

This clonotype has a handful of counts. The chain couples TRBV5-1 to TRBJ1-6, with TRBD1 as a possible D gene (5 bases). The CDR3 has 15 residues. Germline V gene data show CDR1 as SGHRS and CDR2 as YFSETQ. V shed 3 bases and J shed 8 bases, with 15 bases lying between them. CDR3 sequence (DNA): TGCGCCAGCAGCTCTGGGGGTACTCGGGATTCACCCCTCCACTTT. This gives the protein CASSSGGTRDSPLHF.

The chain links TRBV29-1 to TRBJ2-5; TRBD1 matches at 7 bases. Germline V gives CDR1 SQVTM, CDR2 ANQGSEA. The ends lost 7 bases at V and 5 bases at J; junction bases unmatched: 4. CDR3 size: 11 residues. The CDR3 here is CSGDRRETQYF. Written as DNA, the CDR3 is TGCAGCGGGGACAGAAGGGAGACCCAGTACTTC. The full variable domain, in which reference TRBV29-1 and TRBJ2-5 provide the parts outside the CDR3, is SAVISQKPSRDICQRGTSLTIQCQVDSQVTMMFWYRQQPGQSLTLIATANQGSEATYESGFVIDKFPISRPNLTFSTLTVSNMSPEDSSIYLCSGDRRETQYFGPGTRLLVL.

CDR3 sequence reads: CASSLREGGYTF. The CDR3 DNA reads TGTGCCAGCAGTTTACGGGAAGGCGGCTACACCTTC. V is TRBV28 and J is TRBJ1-2; D is ambiguous. Between the trimmed V and J ends, which lost 2 bases and 8 bases, there was a span of 9 bases. CDR1 is MDHEN and CDR2 is SYDVKM in the germline V gene. This CDR3 contains 12 residues.

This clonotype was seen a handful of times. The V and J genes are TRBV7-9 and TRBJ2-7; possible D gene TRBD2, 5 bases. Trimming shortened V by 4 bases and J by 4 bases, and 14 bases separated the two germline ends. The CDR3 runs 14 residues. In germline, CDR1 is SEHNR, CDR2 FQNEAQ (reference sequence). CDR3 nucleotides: TGTGCCAGCAGCTCGTCCGGGAACTGGTACGAGCAGTACTTC. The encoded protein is CASSSSGNWYEQYF.